This T cell receptor (beta chain) was sequenced during a study of T cell repertoires in cytomegalovirus infection. Across the whole study: Recently identified HLA-C-restricted CMV epitopes and well-studied HLA-B-restricted CMV epitopes were used by the study. In public TCR beta signatures, there were indications of both CMV infection and matching HLA type. The study's findings and limits: Summed frequency of public TCR beta families distinguished CMV carriers with the relevant HLA. HLA-C-restricted, CMV-specific TCR beta clonotypes were dominant ex vivo.

This CDR3 comprises 16 residues. In germline, CDR1 is MGHRA, CDR2 YSYEKL. With regard to this clonotype: Its antigen remains unknown. One junction end does not reproduce the germline sequence, and a read error may be involved.

TCRdb ran MiXCR on the reads and lists one entry per CDR3 protein. The sample consists of more than 300,000 distinct CDR3 sequences, 34% of them appearing once. The receptor comes from a human donor in good health (CMV status not recorded). Some clones in this sample may be carry-over from other donors' samples. The chain carries TRBV4-1 and TRBJ1-1; D remains unclear. The sequencing used cultured PBMCs, collected from culture after CMV antigen stimulation. CDR3: CAGSQVNRNLNTEAFF. The CDR3 DNA reads TGCGCCGGCAGCCAAGTAAACAGAAACTTGAACACTGAAGCTTTCTTT.